This T cell receptor (beta chain) comes out of a study of blood T cell repertoires in COVID-19. Repertoires were generated with immunoSEQ multiplex PCR, while TCRdb's copy carries only in-frame clones and drops some. Of about 54,000 clones in the sample, approximately 90% were seen once. The TCR comes from a middle-aged woman with active COVID-19. The sequenced material came from peripheral blood.

CDR3 DNA sequence: TGTGCCAGTAGTCGGGAAGGATTTAACTATGGCTACACCTTC. It yields the protein CASSREGFNYGYTF. This chain links TRBV19 with TRBJ1-2; D uncertain. This CDR3 is 14 amino acids long. Germline V gene data show CDR1 as LNHDA and CDR2 as SQIVND (reference sequence). V dropped 5 bases and J dropped 1 base, with 11 bases sitting between them.